The sequence of this T cell receptor (beta chain) was determined in a study of CD8+ T cells in alopecia areata. Regarding the study as a whole: TCR sharing across patients was less clear than in mice, possibly HLA-related. For lesional scalp, especially alopecia totalis/universalis, clonality was higher than in normal scalp.

cDNA prepared by RNA extraction and subsequent reverse transcription served as the template for sequencing. TCRdb keeps only in-frame clones here, not all; method: immunoSEQ multiplex PCR. This sample has some 150,000 clones, with around 62% found just once. This clone was observed a single time. The antigen remains unidentified. This CDR3 is 12 amino acids long. Trimming took off 5 bases at V and 3 bases at J, with 9 bases between the two ends. Germline assignment: CDR1 SGHRS and CDR2 YFSETQ. The receptor's source is a human donor in good health. What was sequenced was CD8+ T cells sorted from blood. The chain recombines TRBV5-1 with TRBJ2-7; TRBD2 might be the D (5 bases). In DNA, the CDR3 is TGCGCCAGCAGATGGACTGACTACGAGCAGTACTTC. It encodes CASRWTDYEQYF.